The next 23 T cell receptor beta chains were all read from a single sample in a study of blood T cells in healthy people across ages (dated by TCRdb to the mid-2010s). The library was built by means of 5' RACE. The second PCR ran for roughly 7 to 12 cycles and used a J-beta primer mix along with a sample-barcoded 5' primer. TCRdb reanalyzed the raw reads on its own, using fastp at Q25 for trimming and MiXCR for clone calling, and kept in-frame beta chains. Every entry covers one CDR3 protein and lists the most common genes and DNA from its rows. The sample table contains 1.8 million or so distinct CDR3 sequences; only one count was recorded for around 42% of them. Of the sample, 20% to 25% falls within the top ten clones. The material sequenced was blood. The source is a human donor in good health.

The chain combines TRBV6-2 or TRBV6-3 with TRBJ2-7; TRBD2 is a possible D gene (5 bases). The J call may be faulty, since TRBJ2-5 better matches the DNA end. Germline-derived CDR1 and CDR2 are MNHEY and SVGEGT. The CDR3 has 14 residues. CDR3 loop: CASSYSSGEETQYF. CDR3 sequence (DNA): TGTGCCAGCAGTTATAGCAGCGGTGAGGAGACCCAGTACTTC.

The chain joins TRBV10-3 to TRBJ2-3; possibly TRBD1 for D (6 bases). This CDR3 region has 16 residues. The V gene lost 3 bases and the J gene lost 5 bases, with 18 bases spanning the gap. From germline, CDR1 is ENHRY and CDR2 SYGVKD. CDR3 sequence: CAISDSGVVNGDTQYF. The CDR3 nucleotides are TGTGCCATCAGTGATTCAGGGGTGGTGAACGGAGATACGCAGTATTTT.

This clonotype came up a few times. The rearrangement joins TRBV29-1 to TRBJ2-7; tentatively, D is TRBD1 (5 bases). V lost 5 bases and J lost 0, with 8 bases in between. The CDR3 runs 12 residues. Germline values: CDR1 SQVTM, CDR2 ANQGSEA. The CDR3 DNA reads as TGCAGCGTTCAGGGTACCTCCTACGAGCAGTACTTC. Amino acids: CSVQGTSYEQYF.

Details on this clonotype: One junction end does not reproduce the germline sequence, and a read error may be involved. The rearrangement joins TRBV4-1 to TRBJ1-4; the D is unclear. The CDR3 totals 12 residues. Germline CDR1 MGHRA, CDR2 YSYEKL. As DNA, the CDR3 is TGCGCCGGCAGCCAACCTAATGAAAAACTGTTTTTT. Amino acids: CAGSQPNEKLFF.

The chain is built from TRBV7-9 and TRBJ2-1; weak D call: TRBD2 (7 bases). Trimming shortened V by 3 bases and J by 5 bases, and 14 bases separated the two germline ends. CDR1 is SEHNR, CDR2 FQNEAQ, per germline (reference sequence). The length of the CDR3 is 15 residues. CDR3 nucleotides: TGTGCCAGCAGCTTTTTTGCGGGGGCCGACAATGAGCAGTTCTTC. It translates to CASSFFAGADNEQFF.

In this sample, this clonotype turned up a few times. This rearrangement joins TRBV20-1 to TRBJ1-2; D not resolved. Germline lookup yields CDR1 DFQATT and CDR2 SNEGSKA (reference sequence). This CDR3 comprises 13 residues. The germline V and J ends were trimmed by 0 bases and 5 bases, with 10 bases remaining between them. The CDR3 DNA reads TGCAGTGCTAGAGATCTGGGATCATATGGCTACACCTTC. This translates into CSARDLGSYGYTF.

The CDR3 nucleotides read TGCAGTGCATTTAGCGGTATCCAAGAGACCCAGTACTTC. Encoded protein: CSAFSGIQETQYF. This sequence joins TRBV20-1 and TRBJ2-5; D possibly corresponds to TRBD2 (6 bases). CDR1 is DFQATT and CDR2 is SNEGSKA in the germline V gene (reference sequence). V was cut by 6 bases and J by 1 base, with 12 bases left in between. The CDR3 has 13 amino acids.

The rearrangement joins TRBV5-1 to TRBJ1-4; D gene unclear. From germline, CDR1 is SGHRS and CDR2 YFSETQ. The CDR3 sequence is 15 residues long. V was clipped by 2 bases and J by 4 bases, with 12 bases between them. The CDR3 protein is CASSFSDGRNEKLFF. CDR3 coding DNA: TGCGCCAGCAGCTTTTCGGACGGACGTAATGAAAAACTGTTTTTT.

The chain uses TRBV12-3 or TRBV12-4 and TRBJ1-2; maybe TRBD1 (6 bases). With 8 bases removed from V and 4 bases from J, the gap between germline ends came to 23 bases. This CDR3 region has 16 residues. CDR3 loop: CASLNAGGPDGYGYTF. As DNA, the CDR3 is TGTGCCAGCCTGAACGCGGGGGGGCCGGACGGCTATGGCTACACCTTC.

The chain is built from TRBV7-2 and TRBJ2-4; maybe TRBD2 (6 bases). Judging by the DNA end, TRBJ2-7 fits better; the J call may be wrong. The CDR3 loop spans 14 amino acids. Germline V gives CDR1 SGHTA, CDR2 FQGNSA. CDR3 DNA sequence: TGTGCCAGCAGCTTTTTTGGGGAGGCCTACGAGCAGTACTTC. This sequence encodes CASSFFGEAYEQYF.

The V gene is TRBV9, the J gene TRBJ2-7; 7 bases line up with TRBD1. The length of the CDR3 is 15 residues. CDR1 is SGDLS and CDR2 is YYNGEE in the germline V gene. With V trimmed by 0 bases and J by 7 bases, 10 bases remained unmatched. CDR3 residues: CASSVGGGQAREQYF. CDR3 coding DNA: TGTGCCAGCAGCGTAGGAGGGGGCCAGGCACGAGAGCAGTACTTC.

There are a few counts of this clonotype. The chain carries TRBV4-3 and TRBJ1-1, with 8 bases fitting TRBD1. CDR3 length: 17 amino acids. From germline, CDR1 is LGHNA and CDR2 YSLEER. Trimming removed 4 bases from V and 1 base from J; junction bases left unmatched: 11. The CDR3 DNA is TGCGCCAGCAGCCTCTTAAGGCAGGGGGCAAAGAACACTGAAGCTTTCTTT. It translates to CASSLLRQGAKNTEAFF.

Turning to this clonotype: The germline gene is not matched at one end of the junction; a read error may be the cause. The chain recombines TRBV5-4 with TRBJ2-2, with D possibly matching TRBD2 (6 bases). Germline V gene sequence: CDR1 SGHNT, CDR2 YYREEE (reference sequence). This CDR3 contains 14 residues. CDR3 DNA sequence: TGTGCCAGCAGCTTGGGTGGGATTGGCGGGGAGCGGTTTTTT. Its protein product is CASSLGGIGGERFF.

This clonotype was seen a handful of times. The CDR3 is CSARVRWDSPLHF. The CDR3 DNA reads as TGCAGTGCTAGAGTACGGTGGGATTCACCCCTCCACTTT. The V gene is TRBV20-1, the J gene TRBJ1-6; D gene uncertain. The V end was cut by 1 base, the J end by 8 bases, with 9 bases between. Per germline, CDR1 DFQATT and CDR2 SNEGSKA (reference sequence). This CDR3 region has 13 residues.

The chain carries TRBV6-6 and TRBJ1-3; 8 bases line up with TRBD1. CDR1 MNHNY and CDR2 SVGAGI come from the germline V gene (reference sequence). V trimming: 6 bases; J trimming: 3 bases; junction bases outside the gene matches: 4. The CDR3 is 14 residues long. This chain's CDR3 is CASSRGTGGNTIYF. CDR3 DNA sequence: TGTGCCAGCAGCCGCGGGACAGGTGGAAACACCATATATTTT.

Only one count was recorded for this clonotype. The chain uses TRBV6-1 and TRBJ2-1, with a weak D call TRBD1 (6 bases). The length of the CDR3 is 16 residues. Deletions cut 7 bases from V and 1 base from J, with 17 bases between. The germline V gene has CDR1 MNHNS and CDR2 SASEGT. Written as DNA, the CDR3 is TGTGCCAGCATCTCCCAAGCCAGGGGATCCTACAATGAGCAGTTCTTC. Amino acid sequence: CASISQARGSYNEQFF.

On this clonotype: Relative to the germline gene, one junction end is altered; a read error may explain this. V gene TRBV7-2 combines with J gene TRBJ1-2; a possible D gene is TRBD1 (5 bases). Germline CDR1 is SGHTA and CDR2 is FQGNSA. The CDR3 has 15 amino acids. The CDR3 spells CASSLGPWDHGGYTF. CDR3 bases: TGTGCCAGCAGTTTAGGACCGTGGGACCATGGGGGCTACACCTTC.

This clonotype was seen only a few times. V usage is TRBV4-2 and J usage is TRBJ2-1; 7 bases agree with TRBD1. Germline CDR1 LGHNA, CDR2 YNFKEQ. J was trimmed by 6 bases and V by 1 base; bases with no gene match: 9. The CDR3 consists of 16 residues. The DNA for the CDR3 is TGTGCCAGCAGCCAAGGCCGGGACAGATTAAGCAATGAGCAGTTCTTC. It is translated as CASSQGRDRLSNEQFF.

A few counts support this clonotype. The rearrangement uses TRBV5-1 and TRBJ2-4; D ambiguous. With 7 bases removed from V and 0 bases from J, the gap between germline ends came to 8 bases. The CDR3 contains 13 residues. Germline-derived CDR1 and CDR2 are SGHRS and YFSETQ. The CDR3 is CASHNQAKNIQYF. The CDR3 nucleotides read TGCGCCAGCCACAACCAAGCCAAAAACATTCAGTACTTC.

This clonotype appeared a few times. The chain carries TRBV7-9 and TRBJ2-1; TRBD1 matches at 9 bases. The CDR3 extends over 12 amino acids. Trimming at V came to 5 bases and at J to 14 bases, leaving 7 bases not matched to a gene. The germline gives CDR1 SEHNR, CDR2 FQNEAQ (reference sequence). CDR3 loop: CASSPGTGSEFF. CDR3 sequence (DNA): TGTGCCAGCAGCCCCGGGACAGGGAGCGAGTTCTTC.

This clonotype showed up just a few times. The V and J genes are TRBV9 and TRBJ1-1, with 9 bases fitting TRBD1. The CDR3 loop spans 13 amino acids. Germline V gene data show CDR1 as SGDLS and CDR2 as YYNGEE. The trim removed 3 bases at V and 5 bases at J, leaving 2 bases unmatched. The CDR3 here is CASSGDRGTEAFF. The CDR3 DNA follows: TGTGCCAGCAGCGGTGACAGGGGGACTGAAGCTTTCTTT.

The chain links TRBV12-5 to TRBJ1-1; 9 bases map to TRBD1. Germline V lookup: CDR1 LGHNT, CDR2 FRNRAP. CDR3 length: 18 residues. V was pared by 3 bases and J by 0 bases, with 11 bases of the junction left unmatched. The CDR3 here is CASGFLLGQGLLNTEAFF. In DNA, the CDR3 is TGTGCTAGTGGTTTTTTACTTGGACAGGGGCTGTTGAACACTGAAGCTTTCTTT.

The chain uses TRBV10-3 and TRBJ2-1, with 9 nucleotides matching TRBD2. Germline-derived CDR1 and CDR2 are ENHRY and SYGVKD. This CDR3 region has 14 residues. The ends lost 4 bases at V and 7 bases at J; junction bases unmatched: 5. The CDR3 is CAISGASGENEQFF. CDR3 coding DNA: TGTGCCATCAGTGGGGCTAGCGGGGAGAATGAGCAGTTCTTC.